Reported below is one T cell receptor beta chain. Its antigen is undetermined. This specimen belongs to a study of OX40 agonist ivuxolimab in advanced cancers. Study at large: The group had a mean age of around 60 years, ranged from about 20 to 79, and was 80% to 90% male. Study-wide points: Clonal expansion from baseline to week 6 occurred in both CD4+ and CD8+ T cells. Individuals who were partial responders at 0.1-3.0 mg/kg had clonal expansion that ranked among the lowest. Expanded peripheral T cells had an undetermined antigen specificity.

Clones were read by immunoSEQ multiplex PCR, and TCRdb kept only the in-frame ones, dropping some. The sample contains tens of thousands of clones, about 88% of which appear only once. CDR3 length: 14 amino acids. V shed 0 bases and J shed 0 bases, with 7 bases lying between them. CDR1 is SGDLS, CDR2 YYNGEE, per germline. This TCR came from an adult with an advanced solid tumor such as melanoma, head and neck, liver or kidney cancer. V and J are TRBV9 and TRBJ2-7; perhaps TRBD2 as D (5 bases). This specimen was CD4+ or CD8+ T cells sorted from blood, taken in a trial of the OX40 agonist ivuxolimab. DNA for the CDR3: TGTGCCAGCAGCGTAGTTGGGAGCTCCTACGAGCAGTACTTC. Protein product: CASSVVGSSYEQYF.